This entry features one T cell receptor beta chain sequence. The data were obtained in a study of blood T cell repertoires in COVID-19. Overall study: Samples taken during acute and convalescent COVID-19 were collected in the United States, Italy and Spain.

In the original workflow: Amplified reference gene primers provided the basis for estimating nucleated cell counts. Assay used: immunoSEQ multiplex PCR; TCRdb lists only in-frame clones, some missing. Clone size and V and J calls were adopted from that table, with D and trimming inferred from the DNA. The sample records 200,000 to 300,000 clones, about nine tenths being singletons. During active infection, Seattle patients enrolled and were then monitored through disease. CDR3 length: 17 residues. V trimming: 4 bases; J trimming: 5 bases; junction bases outside the gene matches: 11. The germline gives CDR1 KGHDR, CDR2 SFDVKD.

The receptor was isolated from a man between 25 and 39 years old with COVID-19, enrolled during active disease. This chain joins TRBV24-1 and TRBJ1-1; 11 bases agree with TRBD1. The sample was peripheral blood. Here the CDR3 reads CATSEVGQGAMRTEAFF. The CDR3 DNA reads as TGTGCCACCAGTGAGGTTGGACAGGGGGCGATGAGGACTGAAGCTTTCTTT.